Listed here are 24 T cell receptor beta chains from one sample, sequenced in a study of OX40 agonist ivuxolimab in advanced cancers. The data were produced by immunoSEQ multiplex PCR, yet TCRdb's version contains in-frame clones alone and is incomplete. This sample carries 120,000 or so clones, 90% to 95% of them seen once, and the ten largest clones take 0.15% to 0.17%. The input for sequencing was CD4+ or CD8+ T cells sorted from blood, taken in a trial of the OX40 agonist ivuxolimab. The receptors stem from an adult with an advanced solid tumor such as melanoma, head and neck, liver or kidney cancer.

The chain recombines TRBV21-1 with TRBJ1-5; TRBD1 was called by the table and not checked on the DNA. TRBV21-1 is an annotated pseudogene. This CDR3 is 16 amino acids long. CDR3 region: CATLIARQVSNQPQHF. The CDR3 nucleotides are TGTGCCACCTTAATTGCCCGACAGGTTAGCAATCAGCCCCAGCATTTT.

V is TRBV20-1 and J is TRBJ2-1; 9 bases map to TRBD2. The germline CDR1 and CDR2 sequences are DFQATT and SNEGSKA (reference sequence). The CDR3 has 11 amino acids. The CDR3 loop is CSRGGYNEQFF. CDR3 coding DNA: TGCTCGCGGGGGGGCTACAATGAGCAGTTCTTC.

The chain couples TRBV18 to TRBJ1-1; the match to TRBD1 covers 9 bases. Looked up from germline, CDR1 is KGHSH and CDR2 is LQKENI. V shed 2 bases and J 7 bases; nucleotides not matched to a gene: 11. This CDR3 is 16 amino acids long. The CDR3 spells CASSPGGTGHMGEAFF. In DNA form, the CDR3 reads TGTGCCAGCTCACCAGGGGGGACAGGGCATATGGGTGAAGCTTTCTTT.

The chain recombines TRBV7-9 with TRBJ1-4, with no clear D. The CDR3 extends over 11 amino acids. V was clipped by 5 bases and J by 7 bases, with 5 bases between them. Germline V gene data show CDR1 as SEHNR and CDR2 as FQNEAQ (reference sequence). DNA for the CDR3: TGTGCCAGCAGCCACAGTGAAAAACTGTTTTTT. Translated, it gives CASSHSEKLFF.

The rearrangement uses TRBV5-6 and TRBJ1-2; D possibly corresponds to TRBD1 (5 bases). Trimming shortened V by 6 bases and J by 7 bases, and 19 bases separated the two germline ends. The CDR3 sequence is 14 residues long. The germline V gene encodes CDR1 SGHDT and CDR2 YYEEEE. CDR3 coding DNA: TGTGCCAGCACCCTCAGAGGAGGGGTCGTTGGCTACACCTTC. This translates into CASTLRGGVVGYTF.

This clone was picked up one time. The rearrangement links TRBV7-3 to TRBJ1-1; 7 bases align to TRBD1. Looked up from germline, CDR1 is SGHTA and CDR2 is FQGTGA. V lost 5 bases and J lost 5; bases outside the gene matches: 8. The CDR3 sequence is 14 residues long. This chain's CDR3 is CASSPTGEKTEAFF. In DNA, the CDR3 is TGTGCCAGCAGCCCTACAGGGGAGAAGACTGAAGCTTTCTTT.

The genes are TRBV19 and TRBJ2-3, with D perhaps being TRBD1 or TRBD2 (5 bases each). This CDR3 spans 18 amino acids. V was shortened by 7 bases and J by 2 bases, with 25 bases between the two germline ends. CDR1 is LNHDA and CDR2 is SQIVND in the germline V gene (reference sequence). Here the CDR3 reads CASTTSRILGEITDTQYF. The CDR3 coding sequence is TGTGCCAGTACCACCTCCCGGATATTGGGGGAGATCACAGATACGCAGTATTTT.

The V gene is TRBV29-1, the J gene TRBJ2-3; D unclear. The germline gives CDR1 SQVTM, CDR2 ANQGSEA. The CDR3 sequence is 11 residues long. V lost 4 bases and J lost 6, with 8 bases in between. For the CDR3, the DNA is TGCAGCGTTGGAAAAGGGGATACGCAGTATTTT. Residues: CSVGKGDTQYF.

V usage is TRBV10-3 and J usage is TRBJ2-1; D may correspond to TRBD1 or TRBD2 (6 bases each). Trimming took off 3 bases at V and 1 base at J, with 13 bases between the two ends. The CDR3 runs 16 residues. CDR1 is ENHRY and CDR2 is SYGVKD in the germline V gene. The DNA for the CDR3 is TGTGCCATCAGTGACCTCGGAGGGGGGTCCTACAATGAGCAGTTCTTC. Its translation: CAISDLGGGSYNEQFF.

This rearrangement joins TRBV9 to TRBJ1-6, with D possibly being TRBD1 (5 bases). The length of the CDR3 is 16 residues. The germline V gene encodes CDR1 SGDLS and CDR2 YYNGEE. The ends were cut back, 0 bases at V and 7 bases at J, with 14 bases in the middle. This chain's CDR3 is CASSVAVQGNNSPLHF. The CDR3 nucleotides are TGTGCCAGCAGCGTAGCTGTGCAGGGTAACAATTCACCCCTCCACTTT.

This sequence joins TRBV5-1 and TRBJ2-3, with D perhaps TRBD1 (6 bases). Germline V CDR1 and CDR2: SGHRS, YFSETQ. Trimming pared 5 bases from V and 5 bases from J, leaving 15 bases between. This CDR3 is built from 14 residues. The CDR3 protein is CASSPGHLQDTQYF. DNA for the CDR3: TGCGCCAGCAGTCCGGGACATCTCCAAGATACGCAGTATTTT.

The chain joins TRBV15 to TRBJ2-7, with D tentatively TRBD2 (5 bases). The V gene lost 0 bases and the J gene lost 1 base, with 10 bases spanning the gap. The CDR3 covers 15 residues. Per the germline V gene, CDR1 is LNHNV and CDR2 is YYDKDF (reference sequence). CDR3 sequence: CATSRDYGISYEQYF. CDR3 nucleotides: TGTGCCACCAGCAGAGATTACGGGATTTCCTACGAGCAGTACTTC.

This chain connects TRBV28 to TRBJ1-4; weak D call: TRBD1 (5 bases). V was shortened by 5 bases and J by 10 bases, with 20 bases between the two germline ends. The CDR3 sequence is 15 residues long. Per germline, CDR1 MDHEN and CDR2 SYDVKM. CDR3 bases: TGTGCCAGCAGTGAATTAAAGACGGACATCGGAAAACTGTTTTTT. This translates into CASSELKTDIGKLFF.

The chain's CDR3 is CASSRGLAGGRGNEQFF. The DNA for the CDR3 is TGTGCCAGCAGCCGTGGACTAGCGGGGGGGCGAGGCAATGAGCAGTTCTTC. The V and J genes are TRBV7-9 and TRBJ2-1, with 15 positions matching TRBD2. The germline V gene has CDR1 SEHNR and CDR2 FQNEAQ (reference sequence). The CDR3 is 17 residues long. V was pared by 5 bases and J by 6 bases, with 8 bases of the junction left unmatched.

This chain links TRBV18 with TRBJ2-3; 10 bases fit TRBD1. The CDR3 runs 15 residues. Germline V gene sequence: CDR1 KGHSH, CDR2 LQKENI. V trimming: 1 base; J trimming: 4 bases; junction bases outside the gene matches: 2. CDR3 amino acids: CASSPQTGGADTQYF. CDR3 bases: TGTGCCAGCTCACCACAGACAGGGGGCGCAGATACGCAGTATTTT.

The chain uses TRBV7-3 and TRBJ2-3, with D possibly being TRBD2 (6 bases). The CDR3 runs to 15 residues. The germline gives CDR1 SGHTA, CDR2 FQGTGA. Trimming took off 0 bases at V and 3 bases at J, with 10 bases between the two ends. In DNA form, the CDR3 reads TGTGCCAGCAGCTTAACATCCGGGAGTACAGATACGCAGTATTTT. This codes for CASSLTSGSTDTQYF.

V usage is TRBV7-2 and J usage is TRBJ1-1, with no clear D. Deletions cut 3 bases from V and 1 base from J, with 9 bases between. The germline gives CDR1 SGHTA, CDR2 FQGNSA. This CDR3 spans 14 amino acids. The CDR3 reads CASSFQIQNTEAFF. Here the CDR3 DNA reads TGTGCCAGCAGCTTCCAAATTCAGAACACTGAAGCTTTCTTT.

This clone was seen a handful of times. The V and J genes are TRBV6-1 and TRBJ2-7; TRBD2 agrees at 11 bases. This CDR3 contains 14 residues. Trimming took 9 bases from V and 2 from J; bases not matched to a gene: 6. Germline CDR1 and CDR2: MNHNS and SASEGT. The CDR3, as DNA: TGTGCCAGTTACCGTAGCGGGGGGGCCTACGAGCAGTACTTC. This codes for CASYRSGGAYEQYF.

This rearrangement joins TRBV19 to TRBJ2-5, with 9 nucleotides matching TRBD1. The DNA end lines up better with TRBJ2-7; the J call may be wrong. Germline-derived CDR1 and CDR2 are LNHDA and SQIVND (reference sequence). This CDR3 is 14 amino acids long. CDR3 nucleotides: TGTGCCAGCACGAACGCCGGGACAGGGTACGAGCAGTACTTC. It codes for CASTNAGTGYEQYF.

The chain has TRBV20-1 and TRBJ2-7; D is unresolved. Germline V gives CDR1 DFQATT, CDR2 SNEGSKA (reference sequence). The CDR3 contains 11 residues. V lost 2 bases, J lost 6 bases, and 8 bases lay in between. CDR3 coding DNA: TGCAGTGCTAGACAGACGCGCGAGCAGTACTTC. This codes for CSARQTREQYF.

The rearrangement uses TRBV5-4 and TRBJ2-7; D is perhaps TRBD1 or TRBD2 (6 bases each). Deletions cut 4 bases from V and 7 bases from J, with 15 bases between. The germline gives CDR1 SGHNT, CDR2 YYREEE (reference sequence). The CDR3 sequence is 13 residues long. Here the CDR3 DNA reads TGTGCCAGCAGCGACCCCGGAGGGGGGGAGCAGTACTTC. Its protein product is CASSDPGGGEQYF.

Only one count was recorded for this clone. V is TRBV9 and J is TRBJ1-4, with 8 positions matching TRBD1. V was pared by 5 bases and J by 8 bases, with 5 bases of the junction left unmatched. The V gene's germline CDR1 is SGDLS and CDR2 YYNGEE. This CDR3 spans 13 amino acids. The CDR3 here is CASSRQGLEKLFF. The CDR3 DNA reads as TGTGCCAGCAGTCGACAGGGGTTAGAAAAACTGTTTTTT.

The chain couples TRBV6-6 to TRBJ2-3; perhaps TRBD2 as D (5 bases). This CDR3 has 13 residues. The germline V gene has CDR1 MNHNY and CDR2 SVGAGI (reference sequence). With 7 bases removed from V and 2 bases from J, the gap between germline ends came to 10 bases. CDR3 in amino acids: CASNREFTDTQYF. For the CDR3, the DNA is TGTGCCAGCAACCGGGAATTCACAGATACGCAGTATTTT.

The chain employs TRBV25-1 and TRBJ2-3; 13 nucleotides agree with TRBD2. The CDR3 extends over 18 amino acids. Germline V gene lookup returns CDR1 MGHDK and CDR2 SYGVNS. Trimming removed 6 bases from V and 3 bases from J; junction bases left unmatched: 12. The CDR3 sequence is CASSEGGLAGFMTDTQYF. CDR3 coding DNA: TGTGCCAGCAGCGAAGGGGGACTAGCGGGGTTTATGACAGATACGCAGTATTTT. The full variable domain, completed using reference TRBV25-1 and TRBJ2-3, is EADIYQTPRYLVIGTGKKITLECSQTMGHDKMYWYQQDPGMELHLIHYSYGVNSTEKGDLSSESTVSRIRTEHFPLTLESARPSHTSQYLCASSEGGLAGFMTDTQYFGPGTRLTVL.